The entry that follows covers one T cell receptor (beta chain) sequence. It lacks a known antigen. Base qualities are not recorded, but no much larger clone differs from it by a single base. There are 15 amino acids in the CDR3, from cysteine to phenylalanine inclusive. CDR3 DNA only is kept here, 45 bases in frame from base 1. The germline V gene (reference sequence) provides CDR1 LNHDA and CDR2 SQIVND. The trim is 0 bases for V and 0 bases for J, with a gap of 6 bases between the germline ends. The cohort consisted of some 730 healthy bone marrow donors. At the time of sampling, every cohort member was nominally healthy, though immune exposures that went unrecorded were likely present. The donor was CMV seronegative and belonged to the group of over 300 seronegative cohort members. Every donor gave a peripheral blood sample, and the peripheral blood mononuclear cells from that sample were used for TCR beta sequencing. The Qiagen DNeasy Blood Extraction Kit was used to extract genomic DNA from the blood cell samples.

The method was the immunoSEQ multiplex PCR assay. For the multiplex PCR, a mixture combining 60 forward primers for TCR Vbeta segments and 13 reverse primers for TCR Jbeta segments was used. The CDR3 region of rearranged TCR beta genes was amplified from genomic DNA with a multiplex PCR assay. The amplified TCR beta libraries were sequenced on the Illumina HiSeq System as 87-base-pair reads. In the original analysis: A later analysis tallied roughly 76 million unique TCR beta chains across the 666 repertoires, and some 10 million of those chains were shared by two or more donors. A nearest-neighbor algorithm error-corrected the raw reads and collapsed the reads into unique sequences, merging closely related sequences to remove PCR and sequencing errors. To assign V, D and J gene segments, CDR3 sequences were aligned to IMGT reference sequences. For a sequence to be retained, a match of at least six nucleotides to both a V gene segment and a J gene segment was required. Rearrangements were classified as productive when the CDR3 lacked stop codons and remained in frame with V and J, and all other rearrangements were classified as non-productive. CDR3 was defined by IMGT convention, running from the second conserved V-encoded cysteine to the conserved J-encoded phenylalanine. Sequences without an unambiguous match to a single V gene segment were excluded from the earlier analysis of several hundred of the donors. In an earlier analysis of 587 of the donors, V segments were called functional above 56.7% productive rearrangements and were called segregating when the between-donor standard deviation exceeded 5%. To diagnose cytomegalovirus status from the catalog of TCR beta chain sequences, a statistical classification framework was built. In a later analysis, TCR nucleotide sequences were compared against IMGT/GENE-DB human TR gene sequences so that V and J genes could be assigned. A later analysis assigned CDR3 sequences and most-parsimonious VDJ recombination scenarios with the TCRdist pipeline. In a later analysis, every TCR beta chain was defined by the combination of its CDR3 amino acid sequence and its V-gene family, and reads without a unique V-gene family were dropped. To address suspected cross-contamination and a sequencing artifact, a later analysis removed roughly 640 highly shared, low-generation-probability nucleotide sequences. For each public chain, a later analysis derived a clonal expansion index from normalized ranks of inferred template counts within each repertoire. In a later analysis, generation probabilities were computed using a VDJ recombination model fitted to out-of-frame rearrangements, and the results were checked against IGoR. In a later analysis, TCR-TCR, TCR-HLA and TCR-CMV co-occurrence was scored with hypergeometric tests, and a repertoire-size bias correction was applied to TCR pairs. A later analysis estimated false discovery rates by permuting HLA or CMV assignments 20 times. In a later analysis, co-occurring TCRs were grouped using DBSCAN, with TCRdist sequence similarity added in when clustering inside HLA-allele-positive subsets. Co-occurrence clustering excluded repertoires with fewer than 30,000 or more than 120,000 public chains, plus five with anomalous nucleotide sharing. Not all clones reach the TCRdb copy of this immuneACCESS table, which keeps in-frame sequences only. Checked studies attribute under half of the gap to unresolved V genes and leave the rest unexplained. The V and J calls and the clone size are those of that table, but D and trimming were determined from the DNA. The sample data list approximately 150,000 clones, and 70% to 85% of these were observed just once. The ten largest make up roughly 3.4% of the sample.

The data originate from a study of cytomegalovirus exposure and HLA in healthy donors listed by TCRdb under 2017. Concerning the study at large: In an earlier analysis of around 540 of the donors, 250 to 350 Gb of sequence data and just under 120 million unique TCR beta sequences from roughly 190 million T cells were reported. The number of donors typed differed by locus, with about 629-630 for A, B, C, DRB1 and DQB1, roughly 520 for DQA1, 600 to 610 for DPA1, and some 440 for DPB1. The study was designed to test whether signatures of past pathogen exposure could be identified by cataloging public T cell receptors. A later genetic analysis used genome-wide SNP genotypes for about 60% of the roughly 670 donors, treating that subset as a discovery cohort. Rather than drawing on any new phenotypic data, the later analysis identified candidate immune exposures from TCR beta sequences and the way those sequences occurred across donors. A later analysis re-examined previously published TCR beta repertoires from just over 650 donors and added high-resolution HLA genotyping to investigate patterns of TCR occurrence. All discovery cohort repertoires had been generated using a single sequencing platform. HLA typing included class I and class II loci at four-digit resolution. A separate validation cohort of 100 to 150 different subjects was used in addition to the approximately 700-subject first cohort. To predict cytomegalovirus infection status, the study combined high-throughput TCR immunosequencing, statistical association of individual TCRs with disease status, and machine learning. About 320 gigabases of sequencing data and tens of millions of unique TCR sequences were included in an early release covering over 600 HLA-typed donors. A few DR-DQ haplotypes were treated as single units for association and clustering because of strong linkage in the cohort. Among the roughly 400 genotyped donors, 75% to 90% belonged to the genetic ancestry cluster associated with self-reported Caucasian donors. To decide whether each TCR beta V gene segment behaved as functional or pseudogenic, an earlier analysis of 587 of the donors relied on high-throughput TCR beta sequencing. Alongside the repertoire data, information on donor age, sex, ethnicity and CMV serostatus was compiled. Using immunosequencing, the study profiled T cell repertoires from around 680 subjects and related those repertoires to cytomegalovirus serostatus. Across approximately 420 genotyped donors of the cohort, an average of about 240,000 unique TCR beta nucleotide sequences per donor were sequenced, and 15% to 20% of those sequences were non-productive.

Findings and caveats that apply to the study as a whole: The study gave a list of 150 to 200 TCR beta chains associated with cytomegalovirus. Sequencing depth was assumed to be roughly uniform across donors in the presence/absence analyses, though that assumption may not hold. A group of highly shared sequence variants was considered likely to be a technical artifact of the sequencing pipeline. Specific HLA alleles were associated with 15,000 to 20,000 TCR beta sequences at a false discovery rate of 0.05 in a later analysis. Correlated functional status among segregating V segments might reflect linkage disequilibrium, but an unknown experimental factor could not be ruled out. The 87-base-pair reads could not distinguish some IMGT-functional V segments, including TRBV6-2 and TRBV6-3, so those segments were excluded. It was suggested by the authors that the approach could potentially be generalized to other disease states and immunological phenotypes. V-gene and J-gene trimming of TCR beta chains was associated with a missense DCLRE1C variant in a later genetic analysis, and the association was replicated in an independent cohort. A further reported finding was that TCR beta sequences accurately predicted the HLA-A and HLA-B alleles for most subjects in the first cohort. According to a later genetic analysis, donors in an Asian-associated ancestry cluster had fewer N-insertions in productive TCRs than the approximately 630-donor mean. A few of the identified cytomegalovirus-associated TCR beta chains were confirmed in vitro to be specific for cytomegalovirus antigens. Because HLA typing was unavailable for some donors at each locus, only the typed subset was used in association tests. Because counts were too low, about 18 rarely observed V segments, including chromosome 9 orphons, were excluded from the earlier analysis of several hundred of the donors. In an earlier analysis of approximately 590 of the donors, most TCR beta V segments appeared in productive rearrangements about 90% or about 30% of the time, broadly matching IMGT annotations. Assigning TCR associations to individual alleles was difficult when HLA alleles, especially DR and DQ, strongly co-occurred. According to a later analysis, most CMV-associated TCR beta chains appeared to be HLA-restricted, and the HLA associations seemed to be driven largely by CMV exposure. In a later analysis, HLA-associated TCR beta chains were found to be more clonally expanded and to have lower generation probabilities than equally common non-associated chains. The only immune exposure information available for the cohort was CMV serostatus. Cytomegalovirus status was reported to be diagnosed by the classifier with high specificity and sensitivity in both the original and validation cohorts. The cohort was sequenced for TCR beta chains only, and without alpha or paired-chain data the features that could be detected were limited. According to a later analysis, parvovirus B19, influenza, CMV and Epstein-Barr virus appeared linked to several top co-occurrence clusters. Across donors, most TCR sequences were observed very rarely, whereas some public TCRs were present in many individuals. In a later analysis, TCR association rates were found to vary across HLA loci, with the most associated TCRs seen for DRB1 alleles and the fewest for HLA-C alleles.

The V and J segments used are TRBV19 and TRBJ1-5, with no D gene named confidently. Sequencing used PBMCs. This clonotype was sampled from a male donor in good health and CMV-seronegative. The CDR3 protein sequence reads: CASSIDTNSNQPQHF. The DNA is as follows: TGTGCCAGTAGTATAGACACAAATAGCAATCAGCCCCAGCATTTT.